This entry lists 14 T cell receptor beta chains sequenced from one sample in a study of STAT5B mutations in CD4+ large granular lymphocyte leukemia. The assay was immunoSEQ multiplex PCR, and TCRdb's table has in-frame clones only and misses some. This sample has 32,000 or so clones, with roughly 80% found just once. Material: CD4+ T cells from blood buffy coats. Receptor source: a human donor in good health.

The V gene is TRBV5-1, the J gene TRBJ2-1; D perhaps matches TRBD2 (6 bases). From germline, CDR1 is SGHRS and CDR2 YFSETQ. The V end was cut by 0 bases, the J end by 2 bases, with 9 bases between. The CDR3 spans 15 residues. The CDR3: CASSLVRGAYNEQFF. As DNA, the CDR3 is TGCGCCAGCAGCTTGGTGCGGGGAGCCTACAATGAGCAGTTCTTC.

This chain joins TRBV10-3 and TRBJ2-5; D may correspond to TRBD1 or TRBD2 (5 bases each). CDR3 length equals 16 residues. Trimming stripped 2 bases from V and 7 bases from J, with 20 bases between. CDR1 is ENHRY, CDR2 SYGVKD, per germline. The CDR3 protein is CAISEPRPSGDGTQYF. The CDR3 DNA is TGTGCCATCAGTGAGCCCAGGCCCTCTGGGGACGGGACCCAGTACTTC.

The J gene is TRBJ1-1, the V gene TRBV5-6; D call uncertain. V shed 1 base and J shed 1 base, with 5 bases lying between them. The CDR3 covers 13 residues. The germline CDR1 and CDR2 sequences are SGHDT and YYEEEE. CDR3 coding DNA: TGTGCCAGCAGCTTGACGGCGAACACTGAAGCTTTCTTT. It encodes CASSLTANTEAFF.

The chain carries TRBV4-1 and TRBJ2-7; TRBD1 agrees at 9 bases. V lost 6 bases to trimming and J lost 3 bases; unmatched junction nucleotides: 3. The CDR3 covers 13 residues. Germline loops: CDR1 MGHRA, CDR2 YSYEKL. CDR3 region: CASRQTGGYEQYF. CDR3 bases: TGCGCCAGCAGACAGACAGGGGGCTACGAGCAGTACTTC.

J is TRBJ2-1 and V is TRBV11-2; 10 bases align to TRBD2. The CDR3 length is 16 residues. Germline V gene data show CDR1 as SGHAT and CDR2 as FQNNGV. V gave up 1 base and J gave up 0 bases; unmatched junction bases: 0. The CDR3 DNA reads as TGTGCCAGCAGCTTAGTAGCGGGAGGCTCCTACAATGAGCAGTTCTTC. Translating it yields CASSLVAGGSYNEQFF.

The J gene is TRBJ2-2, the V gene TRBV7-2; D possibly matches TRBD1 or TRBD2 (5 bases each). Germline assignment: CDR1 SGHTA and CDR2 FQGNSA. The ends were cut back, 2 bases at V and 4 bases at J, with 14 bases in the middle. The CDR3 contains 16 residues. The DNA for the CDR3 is TGTGCCAGCAGCTTAAGACCCTCCGGGACCACCGGGGAGCTGTTTTTT. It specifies CASSLRPSGTTGELFF.

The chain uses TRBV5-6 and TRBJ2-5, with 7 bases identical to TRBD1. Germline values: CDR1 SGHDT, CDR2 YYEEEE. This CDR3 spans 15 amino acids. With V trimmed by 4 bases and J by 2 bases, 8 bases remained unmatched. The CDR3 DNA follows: TGTGCCAGCAGCCCTCTAGACAGGGAACAAGAGACCCAGTACTTC. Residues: CASSPLDREQETQYF.

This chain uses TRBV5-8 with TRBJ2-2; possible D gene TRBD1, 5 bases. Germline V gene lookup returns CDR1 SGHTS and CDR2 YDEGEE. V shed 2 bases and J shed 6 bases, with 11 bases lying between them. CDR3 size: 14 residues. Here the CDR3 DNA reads TGTGCCAGCAGCTTTAGTCAGGGCCCCGGGGAGCTGTTTTTT. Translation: CASSFSQGPGELFF.

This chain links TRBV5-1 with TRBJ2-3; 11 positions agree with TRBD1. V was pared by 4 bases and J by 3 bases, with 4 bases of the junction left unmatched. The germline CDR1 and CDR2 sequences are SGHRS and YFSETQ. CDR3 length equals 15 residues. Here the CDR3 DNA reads TGCGCCAGCAGCCACGGACAGGGGGCAACAGATACGCAGTATTTT. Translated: CASSHGQGATDTQYF.

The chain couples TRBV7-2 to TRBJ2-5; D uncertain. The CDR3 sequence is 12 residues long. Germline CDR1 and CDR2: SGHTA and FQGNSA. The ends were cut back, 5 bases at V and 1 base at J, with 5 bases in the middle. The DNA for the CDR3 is TGTGCCAGCAGCCCATCCCAAGAGACCCAGTACTTC. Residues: CASSPSQETQYF. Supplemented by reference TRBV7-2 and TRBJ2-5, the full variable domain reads GAGVSQSPSNKVTEKGKDVELRCDPISGHTALYWYRQSLGQGLEFLIYFQGNSAPDKSGLPSDRFSAERTGGSVSTLTIQRTQQEDSAVYLCASSPSQETQYFGPGTRLLVL.

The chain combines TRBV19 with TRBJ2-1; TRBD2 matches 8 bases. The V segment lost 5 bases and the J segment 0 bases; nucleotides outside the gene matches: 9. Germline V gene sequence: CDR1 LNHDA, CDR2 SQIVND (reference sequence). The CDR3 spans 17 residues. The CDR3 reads CASSPRTSLSSYNEQFF. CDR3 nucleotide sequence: TGTGCCAGTAGTCCCAGGACTAGCTTGAGCTCCTACAATGAGCAGTTCTTC.

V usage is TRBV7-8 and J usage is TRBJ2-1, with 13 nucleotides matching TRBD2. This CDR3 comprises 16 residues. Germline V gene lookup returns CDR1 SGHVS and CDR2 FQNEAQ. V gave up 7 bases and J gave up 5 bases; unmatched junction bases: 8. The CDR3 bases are TGTGCCAGCAACGACGGGACTAGCGGGACGAACAATGAGCAGTTCTTC. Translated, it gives CASNDGTSGTNNEQFF.

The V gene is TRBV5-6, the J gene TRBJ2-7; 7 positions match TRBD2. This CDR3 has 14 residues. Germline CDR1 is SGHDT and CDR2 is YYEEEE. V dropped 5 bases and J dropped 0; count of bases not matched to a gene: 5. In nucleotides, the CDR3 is TGTGCCAGCAGGGAGCGGGGATCCTCCTACGAGCAGTACTTC. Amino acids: CASRERGSSYEQYF.

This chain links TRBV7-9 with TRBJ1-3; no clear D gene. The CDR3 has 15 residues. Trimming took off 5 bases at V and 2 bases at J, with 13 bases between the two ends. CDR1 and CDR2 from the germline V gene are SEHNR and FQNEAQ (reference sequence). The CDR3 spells CASSPTKGTGNTIYF. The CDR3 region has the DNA TGTGCCAGCAGCCCAACAAAAGGGACTGGAAACACCATATATTTT.